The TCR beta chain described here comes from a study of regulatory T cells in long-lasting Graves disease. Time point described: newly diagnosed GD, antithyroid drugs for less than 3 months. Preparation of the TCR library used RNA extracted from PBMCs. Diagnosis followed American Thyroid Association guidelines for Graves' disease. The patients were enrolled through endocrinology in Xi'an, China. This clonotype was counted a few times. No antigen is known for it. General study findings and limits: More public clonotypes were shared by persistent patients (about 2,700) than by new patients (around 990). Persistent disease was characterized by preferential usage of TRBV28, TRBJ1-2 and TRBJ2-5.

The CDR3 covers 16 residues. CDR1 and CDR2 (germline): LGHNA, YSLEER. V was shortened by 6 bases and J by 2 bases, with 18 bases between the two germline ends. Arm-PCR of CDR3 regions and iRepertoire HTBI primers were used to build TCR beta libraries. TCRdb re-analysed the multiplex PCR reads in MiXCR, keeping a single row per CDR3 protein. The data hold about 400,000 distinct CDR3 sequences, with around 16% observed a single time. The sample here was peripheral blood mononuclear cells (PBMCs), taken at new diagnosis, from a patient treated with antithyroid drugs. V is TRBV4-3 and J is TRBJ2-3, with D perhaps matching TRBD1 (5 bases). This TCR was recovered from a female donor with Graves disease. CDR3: CASSLTLQGFTDTQYF. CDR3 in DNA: TGCGCCAGCAGTCTTACGCTGCAGGGATTCACAGATACGCAGTATTTT.